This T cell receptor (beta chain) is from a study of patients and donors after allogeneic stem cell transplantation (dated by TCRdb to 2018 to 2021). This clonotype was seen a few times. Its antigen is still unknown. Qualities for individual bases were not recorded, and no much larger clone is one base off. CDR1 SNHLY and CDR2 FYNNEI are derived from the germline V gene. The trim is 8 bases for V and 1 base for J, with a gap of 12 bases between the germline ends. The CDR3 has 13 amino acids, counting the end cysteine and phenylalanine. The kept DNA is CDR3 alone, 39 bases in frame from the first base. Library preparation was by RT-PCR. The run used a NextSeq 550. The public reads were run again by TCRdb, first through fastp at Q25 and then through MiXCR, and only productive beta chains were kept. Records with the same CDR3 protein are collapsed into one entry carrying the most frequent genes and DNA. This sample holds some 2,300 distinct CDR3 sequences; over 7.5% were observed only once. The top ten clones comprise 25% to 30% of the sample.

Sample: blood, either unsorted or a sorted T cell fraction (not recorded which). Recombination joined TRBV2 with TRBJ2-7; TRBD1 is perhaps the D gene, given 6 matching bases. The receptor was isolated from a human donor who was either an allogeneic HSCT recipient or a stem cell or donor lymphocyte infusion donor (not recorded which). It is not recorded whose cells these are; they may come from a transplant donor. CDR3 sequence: CASSPGQSYEQYF. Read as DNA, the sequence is TGTGCCAGCTCACCAGGACAGTCCTACGAGCAGTACTTC.